The 19 T cell receptor beta chains below come from one sample, sequenced in a study of blood T cell repertoires in COVID-19. Profiled with immunoSEQ multiplex PCR; TCRdb holds only in-frame clones, not every one. The sample consists of over 250,000 clones, about 90% of them appearing once. Sequencing used peripheral blood. Receptors were obtained from a woman in her fifties or sixties with COVID-19, enrolled during active disease.

This sequence joins TRBV2 and TRBJ2-7, with TRBD2 matching over 7 bases. This CDR3 has 13 amino acids. Germline CDR1 and CDR2: SNHLY and FYNNEI. V trimming: 8 bases; J trimming: 2 bases; junction bases outside the gene matches: 6. The CDR3 DNA follows: TGTGCCAGCGGGGCTAGCGGCACCTACGAGCAGTACTTC. Its translation is CASGASGTYEQYF.

This chain connects TRBV10-3 to TRBJ2-3; TRBD1 matches 8 bases. The ends lost 6 bases at V and 0 bases at J; junction bases unmatched: 5. The CDR3 totals 15 residues. Germline assignment: CDR1 ENHRY and CDR2 SYGVKD. CDR3 in DNA: TGTGCCATCAGAGCAGGGGACAGGAGCACAGATACGCAGTATTTT. Translation gives CAIRAGDRSTDTQYF.

The V gene is TRBV20-1, the J gene TRBJ2-5; D ambiguous. Looked up from germline, CDR1 is DFQATT and CDR2 is SNEGSKA (reference sequence). The CDR3 is made up of 11 amino acids. V shed 3 bases and J shed 1 base, with 3 bases lying between them. The CDR3 loop is CSASVQETQYF. DNA for the CDR3: TGCAGTGCTAGCGTCCAAGAGACCCAGTACTTC.

The chain is built from TRBV18 and TRBJ1-3; 8 positions agree with TRBD1. The V gene's germline CDR1 is KGHSH and CDR2 LQKENI. The J segment lost 4 bases and the V segment lost 2 bases, leaving 10 bases of the junction unmatched. This CDR3 region has 17 residues. The CDR3 loop is CASSPTAGQGFGNTIYF. The DNA of the CDR3 is TGTGCCAGCTCACCAACCGCTGGACAGGGATTCGGAAACACCATATATTTT.

The V and J genes are TRBV7-8 and TRBJ2-1; 7 bases line up with TRBD1. The CDR3 is 17 amino acids. J was trimmed by 0 bases and V by 5 bases; bases with no gene match: 10. CDR1 and CDR2 (germline): SGHVS, FQNEAQ. DNA for the CDR3: TGTGCCAGCAGCCGTCCCCCAGGGGGAGTCTCCTACAATGAGCAGTTCTTC. Its translation: CASSRPPGGVSYNEQFF.

CDR3 protein: CASDRAMNTGELFF. The CDR3 nucleotides read TGTGCCAGTGACAGGGCGATGAACACCGGGGAGCTGTTTTTT. J is TRBJ2-2 and V is TRBV28; TRBD1 aligns across 7 bases. This CDR3 has 14 residues. V lost 9 bases and J lost 1; bases outside the gene matches: 5. Germline-derived CDR1 and CDR2 are MDHEN and SYDVKM. Full variable domain (remainder filled in from reference TRBV28 and TRBJ2-2): DVKVTQSSRYLVKRTGEKVFLECVQDMDHENMFWYRQDPGLGLRLIYFSYDVKMKEKGDIPEGYSVSREKKERFSLILESASTNQTSMYLCASDRAMNTGELFFGEGSRLTVL.

V and J are TRBV24-1 and TRBJ2-2; a possible D gene is TRBD2 (5 bases). Germline CDR1 KGHDR, CDR2 SFDVKD. CDR3 length equals 16 residues. V was trimmed by 1 base and J by 3 bases, leaving 11 bases between them. The CDR3 here is CATSDFRGGYTGELFF. For the CDR3, the DNA is TGTGCCACCAGTGATTTTCGTGGAGGTTACACCGGGGAGCTGTTTTTT.

CDR3 amino acids: CASSQELWGDTEAFF. CDR3 DNA: TGTGCCAGCAGCCAAGAACTCTGGGGGGACACTGAAGCTTTCTTT. The V call is TRBV14, the J call TRBJ1-1; possible D gene TRBD1, 5 bases. The V and J ends lost 0 bases and 3 bases respectively, with 11 bases between them. CDR1 and CDR2 from the germline V gene are SGHDN and FVKESK. CDR3 length equals 15 residues.

The chain recombines TRBV6-5 with TRBJ2-1; 7 nucleotides match TRBD2. The V and J ends lost 7 bases and 1 base, in that order; junction bases with no gene match: 7. CDR1 and CDR2 from the germline V gene are MNHEY and SVGAGI. The CDR3 runs to 15 residues. CDR3 in amino acids: CASKSAGESYNEQFF. For the CDR3, the DNA is TGTGCCAGCAAGAGCGCGGGAGAATCCTACAATGAGCAGTTCTTC.

The chain employs TRBV2 and TRBJ1-1, with D tentatively TRBD1 (6 bases). The V gene lost 5 bases and the J gene lost 0 bases, with 13 bases spanning the gap. The CDR3 covers 15 residues. CDR1 and CDR2 from the germline V gene are SNHLY and FYNNEI. The CDR3 spells CASSPNTGLNTEAFF. For the CDR3, the DNA is TGTGCCAGCAGTCCTAATACAGGGTTGAACACTGAAGCTTTCTTT.

This clone occurred a few times. The V gene is TRBV10-3, the J gene TRBJ2-1; 7 bases are shared with TRBD2. V lost 7 bases, J lost 2 bases, and 2 bases stayed unmatched. The CDR3 sequence is 13 residues long. Germline values: CDR1 ENHRY, CDR2 SYGVKD. CDR3 amino acids: CAIMAGAYNEQFF. The CDR3, as DNA: TGTGCCATCATGGCGGGAGCCTACAATGAGCAGTTCTTC.

The chain is built from TRBV11-2 and TRBJ2-5; 10 bases agree with TRBD2. CDR3 length equals 15 residues. Germline values: CDR1 SGHAT, CDR2 FQNNGV. The ends lost 5 bases at V and 1 base at J; junction bases unmatched: 4. CDR3 amino acids: CASSPAGGGQETQYF. CDR3 sequence (DNA): TGTGCCAGCAGCCCAGCGGGAGGGGGCCAAGAGACCCAGTACTTC.

The gene calls are TRBV6-5 and TRBJ2-3; tentative D call: TRBD1 (6 bases). The CDR3 sequence is 14 residues long. With 6 bases removed from V and 11 bases from J, the gap between germline ends came to 21 bases. Germline CDR1 MNHEY, CDR2 SVGAGI. The CDR3 here is CASRQSGTLGEQYF. The CDR3 DNA sequence: TGTGCCAGCAGACAATCCGGGACACTGGGTGAGCAGTATTTT.

The chain couples TRBV6-5 to TRBJ2-7; possibly TRBD2 for D (5 bases). The CDR3 sequence is 14 residues long. V gave up 9 bases and J gave up 0 bases, with 15 bases separating them. Germline V gene sequence: CDR1 MNHEY, CDR2 SVGAGI. CDR3 nucleotides: TGTGCCAGTAGTAACAGACTAAGCTCCTACGAGCAGTACTTC. Protein product: CASSNRLSSYEQYF.

The chain couples TRBV29-1 to TRBJ2-1; 7 nucleotides match TRBD1. Germline trimming cut 4 bases from V and 6 bases from J; bases unmatched to any gene: 6. The CDR3 loop spans 13 amino acids. Germline loops: CDR1 SQVTM, CDR2 ANQGSEA. The CDR3 protein is CSVVEGAVNEQFF. For the CDR3, the DNA is TGCAGCGTTGTCGAGGGGGCCGTCAATGAGCAGTTCTTC.

This clone appeared a single time. The CDR3 region is CASSQALAGGPVEQFF. The CDR3, as DNA: TGCGCCAGCAGCCAAGCTCTAGCGGGAGGGCCGGTTGAGCAGTTCTTC. The chain carries TRBV4-3 and TRBJ2-1; 12 bases match TRBD2. Germline values: CDR1 LGHNA, CDR2 YSLEER. The CDR3 runs 16 residues. V was clipped by 1 base and J by 9 bases; unmatched bases: 7.

The rearrangement uses TRBV4-1 and TRBJ1-1; 8 nucleotides line up with TRBD1. The germline V gene has CDR1 MGHRA and CDR2 YSYEKL. CDR3 length: 15 residues. The V segment lost 4 bases and the J segment 0 bases; nucleotides outside the gene matches: 4. The chain's CDR3 is CASSPGQGVNTEAFF. CDR3 DNA sequence: TGCGCCAGCAGCCCAGGACAGGGAGTGAACACTGAAGCTTTCTTT.

The chain carries TRBV13 and TRBJ1-5; D unresolved. Germline V gene sequence: CDR1 PRHDT, CDR2 FYEKMQ (reference sequence). This CDR3 has 15 residues. V gave up 0 bases and J gave up 4 bases, with 10 bases separating them. The CDR3 DNA is TGTGCCAGCAGCTTAGGAGCCGAAGCAAATCAGCCCCAGCATTTT. It translates to CASSLGAEANQPQHF.

This chain links TRBV24-1 with TRBJ2-1, with D possibly TRBD2 on 5 matching bases. This CDR3 is built from 13 residues. V was clipped by 1 base and J by 5 bases, with 5 bases between them. Per the germline V gene, CDR1 is KGHDR and CDR2 is SFDVKD. The CDR3 bases are TGTGCCACCAGTGATTTCGGGAACAATGAGCAGTTCTTC. It is translated as CATSDFGNNEQFF.